This TCR beta chain was observed in a study of blood T cell repertoires in COVID-19. Study in general: The study drew acute and convalescent COVID-19 samples from the United States, Italy and Spain.

Patients at the Seattle site were enrolled during active infection and followed longitudinally. The CDR3 is 15 amino acids. Per the germline V gene, CDR1 is SEHNR and CDR2 is FQNEAQ (reference sequence). Between the trimmed V and J ends, which lost 5 bases and 5 bases, there was a span of 16 bases. Produced via immunoSEQ multiplex PCR; TCRdb's table is partial and in-frame only. Among about 170,000 clones listed, 80% to 90% were seen once. The sample consisted of peripheral blood. The J gene is TRBJ2-1, the V gene TRBV7-9, with a possible D match to TRBD1 (6 bases). The TCR sequence derives from a woman aged 80 or over with COVID-19, enrolled during active disease. The CDR3 coding sequence is TGTGCCAGCAGCCCGGCCCTAGGGGGTCACAATGAGCAGTTCTTC. This gives the protein CASSPALGGHNEQFF.